The 12 T cell receptor beta chains in this list originate from one sample, sequenced in a study of blood T cell repertoires in COVID-19. The protocol was immunoSEQ multiplex PCR, while the TCRdb copy is restricted to in-frame clones and leaves out a portion. The table has approximately 170,000 clones, roughly 88% seen once. Sample: peripheral blood. These receptors were obtained from a man aged 80 or over with COVID-19, enrolled during active disease.

V usage is TRBV5-6 and J usage is TRBJ1-3, with 8 bases identical to TRBD1. The length of the CDR3 is 16 residues. V trimming: 0 bases; J trimming: 4 bases; junction bases outside the gene matches: 6. From germline, CDR1 is SGHDT and CDR2 YYEEEE. In nucleotides, the CDR3 is TGTGCCAGCAGCTTGGGCCCAGGGGGCGCCGGAAACACCATATATTTT. Translation: CASSLGPGGAGNTIYF.

The V gene is TRBV27, the J gene TRBJ2-5; maybe TRBD1 (5 bases). V shed 5 bases and J shed 3 bases, with 10 bases lying between them. The length of the CDR3 is 13 residues. Germline V gene sequence: CDR1 MNHEY, CDR2 SMNVEV (reference sequence). The CDR3 sequence: CASSTPGKETQYF. CDR3 DNA sequence: TGTGCCAGCAGTACCCCAGGGAAAGAGACCCAGTACTTC.

This chain links TRBV2 with TRBJ2-3; TRBD1 matches 7 bases. V was pared by 5 bases and J by 4 bases, with 3 bases of the junction left unmatched. CDR1 SNHLY and CDR2 FYNNEI come from the germline V gene. The CDR3 is 13 residues long. The CDR3: CASSRQGPDTQYF. CDR3 bases: TGTGCCAGCAGTCGACAGGGACCAGATACGCAGTATTTT.

The gene calls are TRBV7-9 and TRBJ2-5; 9 bases match TRBD1. V shed 5 bases and J 3 bases; nucleotides not matched to a gene: 7. Germline CDR1 SEHNR, CDR2 FQNEAQ (reference sequence). The CDR3 contains 15 residues. CDR3 loop: CASSIPGTGKETQYF. The CDR3 DNA reads as TGTGCCAGCAGCATTCCCGGGACAGGGAAAGAGACCCAGTACTTC.

This rearrangement joins TRBV3-1 (or the pseudogene TRBV3-2) to TRBJ1-4; perhaps TRBD1 as D (5 bases). The germline gives CDR1 LGHDT, CDR2 YNNKEL (reference sequence). The V end was cut by 5 bases, the J end by 10 bases, with 17 bases between. This CDR3 has 14 amino acids. CDR3 residues: CASSEQSVQGKLFF. CDR3 DNA sequence: TGTGCCAGCAGCGAGCAGAGTGTCCAGGGAAAACTGTTTTTT.

The chain couples TRBV9 to TRBJ2-3; tentative D call: TRBD1 (6 bases). CDR1 and CDR2 from the germline V gene are SGDLS and YYNGEE. The CDR3 contains 13 residues. V lost 4 bases, J lost 3 bases, and 9 bases lay in between. The DNA for the CDR3 is TGTGCCAGCAGCCAAGGGACAACAGATACGCAGTATTTT. The encoded protein is CASSQGTTDTQYF.

The chain is built from TRBV4-3 and TRBJ2-3; possibly TRBD1 for D (5 bases). This CDR3 comprises 15 residues. The V end was cut by 2 bases, the J end by 1 base, with 10 bases between. CDR1 LGHNA and CDR2 YSLEER come from the germline V gene. CDR3 amino acids: CASSQQGRGTDTQYF. CDR3 nucleotide sequence: TGCGCCAGCAGCCAACAGGGTCGGGGCACAGATACGCAGTATTTT.

The gene calls are TRBV18 and TRBJ2-5, with 9 bases lining up with TRBD2. In germline, CDR1 is KGHSH, CDR2 LQKENI. Trimming took 2 bases from V and 3 from J; bases not matched to a gene: 4. The CDR3 has 15 residues. The CDR3 region is CASSPFQRGEETQYF. The CDR3 DNA follows: TGTGCCAGCTCACCATTCCAGCGGGGGGAAGAGACCCAGTACTTC.

The chain links TRBV19 to TRBJ1-6, with 8 positions matching TRBD1. Germline V gene data show CDR1 as LNHDA and CDR2 as SQIVND (reference sequence). Trimming removed 4 bases from V and 5 bases from J; junction bases left unmatched: 4. The CDR3 totals 15 residues. The CDR3 loop reads CASSNTGGNNSPLHF. In nucleotides, the CDR3 is TGTGCCAGTAGTAACACAGGGGGAAATAATTCACCCCTCCACTTT. Looking up the rest from reference TRBV19 and TRBJ1-6 gives the full variable domain: DGGITQSPKYLFRKEGQNVTLSCEQNLNHDAMYWYRQDPGQGLRLIYYSQIVNDFQKGDIAEGYSVSREKKESFPLTVTSAQKNPTAFYLCASSNTGGNNSPLHFGNGTRLTVT.

The rearrangement uses TRBV6-5 and TRBJ1-2; 7 nucleotides line up with TRBD1. The V and J ends lost 6 bases and 3 bases, in that order; junction bases with no gene match: 4. Germline V gene data show CDR1 as MNHEY and CDR2 as SVGAGI. The CDR3 length is 13 residues. The CDR3 nucleotides are TGTGCCAGCAGAAAAGGGACAGACTATGGCTACACCTTC. The encoded protein is CASRKGTDYGYTF.

The V call is TRBV7-9, the J call TRBJ1-4; unclear D gene. CDR1 and CDR2 from the germline V gene are SEHNR and FQNEAQ (reference sequence). Trimming shortened V by 5 bases and J by 8 bases, and 12 bases separated the two germline ends. There are 13 residues in the CDR3. CDR3 in amino acids: CASSQRLGEKLFF. DNA of the CDR3: TGTGCCAGCAGCCAACGCCTCGGGGAAAAACTGTTTTTT.

This chain uses TRBV5-6 with TRBJ2-7; 7 bases are shared with TRBD2. The CDR3 is made up of 16 amino acids. Germline V gene sequence: CDR1 SGHDT, CDR2 YYEEEE. V dropped 0 bases and J dropped 0; count of bases not matched to a gene: 6. The CDR3 region has the DNA TGTGCCAGCAGCTTGGCCAGGGCGGGAGCCTCCTACGAGCAGTACTTC. This codes for CASSLARAGASYEQYF. Complete variable domain (other parts from reference TRBV5-6 and TRBJ2-7): DAGVTQSPTHLIKTRGQQVTLRCSPKSGHDTVSWYQQALGQGPQFIFQYYEEEERQRGNFPDRFSGHQFPNYSSELNVNALLLGDSALYLCASSLARAGASYEQYFGPGTRLTVT.